The 32 T cell receptor beta chains listed next were all sequenced from one sample in a study of regulatory T cells in long-lasting Graves disease. The time point denotes: persistent/refractory GD, antithyroid drugs over 5 years with positive TRAb. Generation of the TCR library employed RNA extracted from PBMCs. For TCR beta, libraries came from iRepertoire HTBI primers and Arm-PCR of CDR3 regions. In TCRdb, the multiplex PCR reads were re-called with MiXCR into one record per CDR3 protein. The sample has approximately 400,000 distinct CDR3 sequences; around 22% are singletons. The sample was peripheral blood mononuclear cells (PBMCs), taken when the disease was refractory, from a patient treated with antithyroid drugs. The receptors were sampled from a female donor with Graves disease.

This clonotype was seen only a few times. This chain connects TRBV16 to TRBJ2-7, with D possibly called TRBD1 or TRBD2 (6 bases each). V lost 4 bases and J lost 2, with 15 bases in between. The CDR3 is 15 amino acids. From germline, CDR1 is KGHSY and CDR2 FQNENV. The CDR3 coding sequence is TGTGCCAGCAGCCGCCCGACAGGAGGGGCCTACGAGCAGTACTTC. Its protein product is CASSRPTGGAYEQYF.

This clonotype was counted between two and nine times. The chain uses TRBV6-1 and TRBJ2-5, with D hard to call. V gave up 6 bases and J gave up 3 bases, with 17 bases separating them. Germline V lookup: CDR1 MNHNS, CDR2 SASEGT. This CDR3 is 15 amino acids long. CDR3 nucleotide sequence: TGTGCCAGCAGCCCACTGGTGAGGCTGAAAGAGACCCAGTACTTC. Residues: CASSPLVRLKETQYF.

This clonotype was picked up many times. Written as DNA, the CDR3 is TGTGCCAGCAGACGCATACCAAGAAACTATGGCTACACCTTC. Protein product: CASRRIPRNYGYTF. The V and J genes are TRBV7-9 and TRBJ1-2, with D hard to call. From germline, CDR1 is SEHNR and CDR2 FQNEAQ (reference sequence). V was shortened by 6 bases and J by 2 bases, with 13 bases between the two germline ends. This CDR3 spans 14 amino acids. Combining the CDR3 with reference TRBV7-9 and TRBJ1-2 gives the whole variable domain DTGVSQNPRHKITKRGQNVTFRCDPISEHNRLYWYRQTLGQGPEFLTYFQNEAQLEKSRLLSDRFSAERPKGSFSTLEIQRTEQGDSAMYLCASRRIPRNYGYTFGSGTRLTVV.

This clonotype was seen a handful of times. This chain joins TRBV7-2 and TRBJ2-5, with D maybe TRBD2 (6 bases). The V gene's germline CDR1 is SGHTA and CDR2 FQGNSA. This CDR3 contains 14 residues. V lost 2 bases and J lost 5, with 12 bases in between. The CDR3 here is CASSLRYGSETQYF. In DNA form, the CDR3 reads TGTGCCAGCAGCTTACGTTACGGGAGTGAGACCCAGTACTTC.

This clonotype came up a few times. Compared with germline, one end of the junction differs, possibly owing to a read error. J is TRBJ2-5 and V is TRBV5-5; 7 positions agree with TRBD1. The germline CDR1 and CDR2 sequences are SGHKS and YYEKEE (reference sequence). The CDR3 loop spans 15 amino acids. Written as DNA, the CDR3 is TGTGCCAACAGCTTACAGGGGATTCCGATAGAGACCCAGTACTTC. As protein: CANSLQGIPIETQYF.

This clonotype was seen at least ten times. This chain joins TRBV28 and TRBJ1-5; tentative D call: TRBD1 (5 bases). V lost 4 bases to trimming and J lost 5 bases, with 15 bases between them. This CDR3 contains 15 residues. Germline V gives CDR1 MDHEN, CDR2 SYDVKM. The CDR3 DNA follows: TGTGCCAGCAGTTCCTCCTGGGGCAAAGATCAGCCCCAGCATTTT. This codes for CASSSSWGKDQPQHF. The full variable domain, its missing parts supplied by reference TRBV28 and TRBJ1-5, is DVKVTQSSRYLVKRTGEKVFLECVQDMDHENMFWYRQDPGLGLRLIYFSYDVKMKEKGDIPEGYSVSREKKERFSLILESASTNQTSMYLCASSSSWGKDQPQHFGDGTRLSIL.

The table lists this clonotype with a few counts. The V gene is TRBV24-1, the J gene TRBJ2-2, with no clear D. Deletions cut 9 bases from V and 2 bases from J, with 9 bases between. The CDR3 consists of 13 residues. The germline gives CDR1 KGHDR, CDR2 SFDVKD. The CDR3 loop is CATRQANTGELFF. The CDR3 DNA sequence: TGTGCCACCCGGCAGGCAAACACCGGGGAGCTGTTTTTT.

This clonotype appeared many times. This sequence joins TRBV20-1 and TRBJ2-5, with 7 bases aligning to TRBD1. Trimming at V came to 6 bases and at J to 5 bases, leaving 6 bases not matched to a gene. CDR1 DFQATT and CDR2 SNEGSKA come from the germline V gene (reference sequence). The CDR3 runs to 12 residues. CDR3 sequence: CSARQGAETQYF. DNA of the CDR3: TGCAGTGCAAGACAGGGAGCGGAGACCCAGTACTTC.

This clonotype has ten or more counts. The chain uses TRBV28 and TRBJ1-1; no firm D call. Trimming stripped 4 bases from V and 0 bases from J, with 6 bases between. CDR3 size: 13 residues. Germline CDR1 and CDR2: MDHEN and SYDVKM. Written as DNA, the CDR3 is TGTGCCAGCAGTTCTGAGTTGAACACTGAAGCTTTCTTT. Its translation is CASSSELNTEAFF.

The rearrangement links TRBV12-3 or TRBV12-4 to TRBJ2-7; the match to TRBD2 covers 12 bases. V dropped 6 bases and J dropped 4; count of bases not matched to a gene: 4. The CDR3 totals 14 residues. This CDR3 reads CASSPSGRDYEQYF. The CDR3 region has the DNA TGTGCCAGCAGCCCTAGCGGGAGGGATTACGAGCAGTACTTC.

The rearrangement links TRBV27 to TRBJ2-7, with 11 bases lining up with TRBD2. The CDR3 is made up of 16 amino acids. With 5 bases clipped from V and 0 bases from J, the junction kept 6 bases outside the gene matches. The germline V gene encodes CDR1 MNHEY and CDR2 SMNVEV (reference sequence). The CDR3 spells CASSPLAGGGSYEQYF. CDR3 bases: TGTGCCAGCAGTCCATTAGCGGGAGGGGGCTCCTACGAGCAGTACTTC.

This clonotype came up many times. Here the CDR3 DNA reads TGTGCCAGCAGCTTAGGGTCTGGCGGGATCTACGAGCAGTACTTC. Translation: CASSLGSGGIYEQYF. The chain combines TRBV7-2 with TRBJ2-7; TRBD2 is a possible D gene (6 bases). Germline V lookup: CDR1 SGHTA, CDR2 FQGNSA. This CDR3 region has 15 residues. Trimming took 1 base from V and 3 from J, leaving 13 bases between them.

The gene calls are TRBV7-9 and TRBJ2-4, with a weak D call TRBD1 (6 bases). The CDR3 contains 15 residues. V was trimmed by 5 bases and J by 0 bases, leaving 11 bases between them. The germline V gene encodes CDR1 SEHNR and CDR2 FQNEAQ (reference sequence). CDR3 amino acids: CASSLGQTAKNIQYF. The CDR3 region has the DNA TGTGCCAGCAGCCTAGGACAGACAGCCAAAAACATTCAGTACTTC. Full variable domain (rest looked up from reference TRBV7-9 and TRBJ2-4): DTGVSQNPRHKITKRGQNVTFRCDPISEHNRLYWYRQTLGQGPEFLTYFQNEAQLEKSRLLSDRFSAERPKGSFSTLEIQRTEQGDSAMYLCASSLGQTAKNIQYFGAGTRLSVL.

This clonotype occurred many times. The gene calls are TRBV29-1 and TRBJ1-1; D perhaps matches TRBD1 (6 bases). Trimming shortened V by 7 bases and J by 1 base, and 16 bases separated the two germline ends. Germline V gene data show CDR1 as SQVTM and CDR2 as ANQGSEA. The CDR3 totals 14 residues. The CDR3 sequence: CSARIRDKNTEAFF. In DNA form, the CDR3 reads TGCAGCGCTAGAATCCGGGACAAGAACACTGAAGCTTTCTTT.

Remarks on this clonotype: Given a much more abundant clone one base away, this may be a read error. The chain is built from TRBV28 and TRBJ1-4; D call uncertain. The V gene's germline CDR1 is MDHEN and CDR2 SYDVKM. The CDR3 runs to 10 residues. CDR3 coding DNA: TGTGCCAGCAGGAGAGAAAAACTGTCTTTT. Amino acids: CASRREKLSF. The full variable domain, with the rest looked up from reference TRBV28 and TRBJ1-4, is DVKVTQSSRYLVKRTGEKVFLECVQDMDHENMFWYRQDPGLGLRLIYFSYDVKMKEKGDIPEGYSVSREKKERFSLILESASTNQTSMYLCASRREKLSFGSGTQLSVL.

This clonotype was counted between two and nine times. The chain is built from TRBV4-1 and TRBJ1-5, with D perhaps matching TRBD1 (6 bases). V lost 0 bases, J lost 1 base, and 13 bases lay in between. The length of the CDR3 is 17 residues. The germline CDR1 and CDR2 sequences are MGHRA and YSYEKL. The CDR3 DNA reads as TGCGCCAGCAGCCAAGACGGGGGGCGGAGAAGCAATCAGCCCCAGCATTTT. Its translation: CASSQDGGRRSNQPQHF.

This clonotype was counted only a few times. CDR3: CSVRDRRNTEAFF. CDR3 DNA: TGCAGCGTCCGGGACAGGCGAAACACTGAAGCTTTCTTT. This chain connects TRBV29-1 to TRBJ1-1, with TRBD1 matching 8 bases. Losses at the gene ends were 6 bases for V and 2 bases for J; bases not matched to a gene: 5. This CDR3 contains 13 residues. Germline CDR1 and CDR2: SQVTM and ANQGSEA.

This chain uses TRBV11-2 with TRBJ2-1, with TRBD2 matching over 13 bases. Trimming cost V 5 bases and J 6 bases; bases outside gene matches: 10. The CDR3 is 17 residues long. Germline V gene sequence: CDR1 SGHAT, CDR2 FQNNGV. In DNA form, the CDR3 reads TGTGCCAGCAGCCAAGTACTAGCGGGAGGGATCCTCAATGAGCAGTTCTTC. Its protein is CASSQVLAGGILNEQFF. The whole variable domain, filled in from reference TRBV11-2 and TRBJ2-1, reads EAGVAQSPRYKIIEKRQSVAFWCNPISGHATLYWYQQILGQGPKLLIQFQNNGVVDDSQLPKDRFSAERLKGVDSTLKIQPAKLEDSAVYLCASSQVLAGGILNEQFFGPGTRLTVL.

Ten or more counts support this clonotype. The gene calls are TRBV12-3 or TRBV12-4 and TRBJ1-2; D ambiguous. The CDR3 contains 13 residues. Trimming removed 3 bases from V and 4 bases from J, with 9 bases in between. CDR3 loop: CASSFDTGYGYTF. The CDR3 DNA follows: TGTGCCAGCAGTTTTGACACGGGCTATGGCTACACCTTC.

This clonotype was recorded only once. The chain links TRBV6-5 to TRBJ1-4; D is perhaps TRBD1 (5 bases). Germline-derived CDR1 and CDR2 are MNHEY and SVGAGI. The CDR3 has 16 residues. Trimming pared 0 bases from V and 2 bases from J, leaving 10 bases between. CDR3 region: CASSYSFRGTNEKLFF. CDR3 nucleotide sequence: TGTGCCAGCAGTTACTCGTTTCGGGGCACTAATGAAAAACTGTTTTTT.

The V gene is TRBV18, the J gene TRBJ1-2; 7 bases are shared with TRBD1. J was trimmed by 4 bases and V by 4 bases; bases with no gene match: 12. Per the germline V gene, CDR1 is KGHSH and CDR2 is LQKENI. The CDR3 extends over 16 amino acids. The CDR3 sequence: CASSQNRQGELYGYTF. The CDR3, as DNA: TGTGCCAGCTCACAGAACCGACAGGGCGAACTCTATGGCTACACCTTC.

This clonotype was counted only a few times. The chain couples TRBV29-1 to TRBJ1-1; D is ambiguous. Trimming left V 8 bases short and J 2 bases short, with 15 bases between. The V gene's germline CDR1 is SQVTM and CDR2 ANQGSEA. CDR3 size: 13 residues. CDR3 loop: CSLQIGPNTEAFF. The CDR3 coding sequence is TGCAGCTTACAAATTGGGCCTAACACTGAAGCTTTCTTT.

The V and J genes are TRBV14 and TRBJ1-2; 9 bases are a match to TRBD1. V lost 4 bases, J lost 5 bases, and 8 bases stayed unmatched. This CDR3 has 15 amino acids. Germline V gene data show CDR1 as SGHDN and CDR2 as FVKESK. CDR3 protein: CASSPPGQGAYGYTF. CDR3 bases: TGTGCCAGCAGCCCACCGGGACAGGGTGCTTATGGCTACACCTTC.

This clonotype was counted ten times or more. The rearrangement links TRBV6-2 or TRBV6-3 to TRBJ2-5; D not resolved. The CDR3 consists of 13 residues. Per the germline V gene, CDR1 is MNHEY and CDR2 is SVGEGT. Here the CDR3 reads CVSPGTYQETQYF. The CDR3 nucleotides are TGTGTTTCCCCCGGAACCTACCAAGAGACCCAGTACTTC.

This clonotype appeared many times. This chain uses TRBV28 with TRBJ2-7, with D tentatively TRBD1 or TRBD2 (5 bases each). Per the germline V gene, CDR1 is MDHEN and CDR2 is SYDVKM. V gave up 2 bases and J gave up 0 bases, with 8 bases separating them. The CDR3 consists of 14 residues. The CDR3, as DNA: TGTGCCAGCAGTTTAAAGGGGAGCTCCTACGAGCAGTACTTC. Encoded protein: CASSLKGSSYEQYF. Based on the CDR3 plus reference TRBV28 and TRBJ2-7, the full variable domain is DVKVTQSSRYLVKRTGEKVFLECVQDMDHENMFWYRQDPGLGLRLIYFSYDVKMKEKGDIPEGYSVSREKKERFSLILESASTNQTSMYLCASSLKGSSYEQYFGPGTRLTVT.

In this sample, this clonotype turned up many times. The chain employs TRBV12-3 or TRBV12-4 and TRBJ2-7; TRBD1 might be the D (5 bases). Trimming left V 6 bases short and J 5 bases short, with 14 bases between. The CDR3 is 13 residues long. The CDR3 spells CASSPRALNEQYF. CDR3 sequence (DNA): TGTGCCAGCAGCCCCAGGGCCCTGAACGAGCAGTACTTC.

As to this clonotype: Possible read error: a much larger clone is one base away. The genes are TRBV12-3 or TRBV12-4 and TRBJ1-1; D perhaps matches TRBD1 (5 bases). The CDR3 consists of 14 residues. Trimming shortened V by 6 bases and J by 3 bases, and 14 bases separated the two germline ends. CDR3 loop: CASSNPRGDTEAFF. Written as DNA, the CDR3 is TGTGCCAGCAGCAACCCCCGAGGGGACACTGAAGCTTTCTTT.

This clonotype was found many times. The CDR3 DNA reads TGTGCCAGCAGCAGATTAACAGACTACGAGCAGTACTTC. The encoded protein is CASSRLTDYEQYF. V and J are TRBV7-2 and TRBJ2-7; D is unclear. The CDR3 has 13 residues. V lost 5 bases and J 3 bases, leaving 11 bases between the germline ends. Looked up from germline, CDR1 is SGHTA and CDR2 is FQGNSA.

The chain couples TRBV6-2 or TRBV6-3 to TRBJ2-7; D possibly corresponds to TRBD2 (5 bases). The V gene lost 5 bases and the J gene lost 3 bases, with 14 bases spanning the gap. Germline-derived CDR1 and CDR2 are MNHEY and SVGEGT. This CDR3 contains 14 residues. The CDR3 reads CASSGYRGSYEQYF. CDR3 DNA: TGTGCCAGCAGTGGTTACCGTGGGAGCTACGAGCAGTACTTC.

The rearrangement links TRBV11-2 to TRBJ2-1; 9 bases line up with TRBD2. This CDR3 has 19 residues. V was clipped by 3 bases and J by 5 bases; unmatched bases: 17. Germline values: CDR1 SGHAT, CDR2 FQNNGV. CDR3: CASSLRGGEFAGGHNEQFF. CDR3 DNA: TGTGCCAGCAGCTTGCGGGGGGGGGAGTTCGCGGGAGGCCACAATGAGCAGTTCTTC.

The chain uses TRBV6-5 and TRBJ1-5; a weak D match, TRBD1 (5 bases). The CDR3 extends over 18 amino acids. Trimming removed 2 bases from V and 0 bases from J, with 17 bases in between. Germline CDR1 and CDR2: MNHEY and SVGAGI. The CDR3 here is CASSYRDRNDYSNQPQHF. CDR3 bases: TGTGCCAGCAGTTACAGGGACCGAAATGATTATAGCAATCAGCCCCAGCATTTT.

This clonotype has only a few counts. V and J are TRBV5-4 and TRBJ2-6; weak D call: TRBD2 (5 bases). V was pared by 4 bases and J by 1 base, with 9 bases between. Germline lookup yields CDR1 SGHNT and CDR2 YYREEE (reference sequence). There are 15 residues in the CDR3. The CDR3 region has the DNA TGTGCCAGCAGCCCTCGGGAATCTGGGGCCAACGTCCTGACTTTC. Protein sequence: CASSPRESGANVLTF.